This entry describes one TCR beta chain. Primed by a sample-barcoded 5' primer and a J-beta primer mix, a second PCR proceeded for about 6 to 12 cycles. TCRdb re-derived calls from the 5' RACE reads in MiXCR, one entry per CDR3 protein. The sample contains roughly 680,000 distinct CDR3 sequences, about 50% of which appear only once. This entry is derived from a study of blood T cells in healthy people across ages. The trim removed 6 bases at V and 9 bases at J, leaving 6 bases unmatched. The CDR3 is made up of 13 amino acids. Germline V gives CDR1 MNHNS, CDR2 SASEGT. The draw of peripheral blood yielded 8.5 to 10 milliliters from each donor.

The J gene is TRBJ2-4, the V gene TRBV6-1; 9 positions agree with TRBD1. The sample comprised blood. The sequence derives from a woman of 80 years or more in good health. The CDR3 region has the DNA TGTGCCAGCAGGGGGGACAGGGCATCCATTCAGTACTTC. It codes for CASRGDRASIQYF.